The 20 T cell receptor beta chains reported below all come from one sample, sequenced in a study of cytomegalovirus exposure and HLA in healthy donors. 60 Vbeta and 13 Jbeta primers were used in PCR. TCRdb's table, derived via immunoSEQ multiplex PCR, lists solely in-frame clones and lacks some. Its table records some 180,000 clones. Sequencing was carried out using PBMCs. These receptors came from a young man in good health and CMV-seronegative.

The V gene is TRBV5-1, the J gene TRBJ2-7, with 7 nucleotides matching TRBD1. Germline CDR1 SGHRS, CDR2 YFSETQ. With 6 bases clipped from V and 2 bases from J, the junction kept 5 bases outside the gene matches. CDR3 length: 13 residues. Here the CDR3 reads CASTGGHTYEQYF. Here the CDR3 DNA reads TGCGCCAGCACAGGGGGACACACCTACGAGCAGTACTTC. Based on the CDR3 plus reference TRBV5-1 and TRBJ2-7, the full variable domain is KAGVTQTPRYLIKTRGQQVTLSCSPISGHRSVSWYQQTPGQGLQFLFEYFSETQRNKGNFPGRFSGRQFSNSRSEMNVSTLELGDSALYLCASTGGHTYEQYFGPGTRLTVT.

This chain uses TRBV9 with TRBJ2-5; 10 bases match TRBD2. Germline trimming cut 0 bases from V and 2 bases from J; bases unmatched to any gene: 7. The germline V gene has CDR1 SGDLS and CDR2 YYNGEE. This CDR3 comprises 17 residues. As DNA, the CDR3 is TGTGCCAGCAGCGTAGCGGGAGCGGGGGGGCGGCAAGAGACCCAGTACTTC. It translates to CASSVAGAGGRQETQYF.

This CDR3 reads CASSVAPGQAYEKLFF. DNA for the CDR3: TGTGCCAGCAGCGTTGCCCCGGGACAGGCCTATGAAAAACTGTTTTTT. The genes are TRBV9 and TRBJ1-4; the match to TRBD1 covers 8 bases. The CDR3 spans 16 residues. Unmatched junction bases numbered 9, after V lost 2 bases and J lost 6 bases. The V gene's germline CDR1 is SGDLS and CDR2 YYNGEE. The full variable domain, in which reference TRBV9 and TRBJ1-4 provide the parts outside the CDR3, is DSGVTQTPKHLITATGQRVTLRCSPRSGDLSVYWYQQSLDQGLQFLIQYYNGEERAKGNILERFSAQQFPDLHSELNLSSLELGDSALYFCASSVAPGQAYEKLFFGSGTQLSVL.

The V and J genes are TRBV2 and TRBJ2-2; perhaps TRBD1 as D (5 bases). The V end lost 6 bases, the J end lost 4 bases, and 9 bases lay between the germline ends. CDR1 is SNHLY and CDR2 is FYNNEI in the germline V gene. The CDR3 extends over 13 amino acids. CDR3: CASSVQGTGELFF. CDR3 sequence (DNA): TGTGCCAGCAGCGTCCAGGGCACCGGGGAGCTGTTTTTT.

This chain joins TRBV7-8 and TRBJ2-7; D might be TRBD1 (5 bases). Trimming stripped 4 bases from V and 3 bases from J, with 25 bases between. Germline V gives CDR1 SGHVS, CDR2 FQNEAQ. The CDR3 length is 18 residues. The CDR3 nucleotides read TGTGCCAGCAGCTCCGGACGCCCGGACCAGGCAGGGTACTACGAGCAGTACTTC. Translating it yields CASSSGRPDQAGYYEQYF.

The chain combines TRBV9 with TRBJ1-3; D is uncertain. Germline CDR1 and CDR2: SGDLS and YYNGEE. V was trimmed by 0 bases and J by 0 bases, leaving 10 bases between them. This CDR3 is 16 amino acids long. The CDR3 bases are TGTGCCAGCAGCGTAGGGCAGCCTAGCTCTGGAAACACCATATATTTT. It translates to CASSVGQPSSGNTIYF.

The V call is TRBV7-9, the J call TRBJ2-1; 8 bases fit TRBD2. J lost 0 bases, V lost 2 bases, and 9 bases had no gene match. Germline V CDR1 and CDR2: SEHNR, FQNEAQ (reference sequence). The CDR3 extends over 18 amino acids. The CDR3 DNA reads as TGTGCCAGCAGCTTACCATATCTAAGCGGGAGCTCCTACAATGAGCAGTTCTTC. Translating it yields CASSLPYLSGSSYNEQFF.

V gene TRBV13 combines with J gene TRBJ1-1; maybe TRBD1 (6 bases). The CDR3 runs to 14 residues. Looked up from germline, CDR1 is PRHDT and CDR2 is FYEKMQ (reference sequence). Between the trimmed V and J ends, which lost 0 bases and 3 bases, there was a span of 8 bases. CDR3 sequence (DNA): TGTGCCAGCAGCTTAGGTCCAGGGGACACTGAAGCTTTCTTT. Amino acid sequence: CASSLGPGDTEAFF.

This chain uses TRBV27 with TRBJ1-6; weak D call: TRBD1 (6 bases). Germline lookup yields CDR1 MNHEY and CDR2 SMNVEV (reference sequence). Deletions cut 2 bases from V and 4 bases from J, with 9 bases between. This CDR3 spans 15 amino acids. CDR3 amino acids: CASSLGTGYNSPLHF. CDR3 in DNA: TGTGCCAGCAGTTTAGGAACAGGGTATAATTCACCCCTCCACTTT.

The genes are TRBV7-2 and TRBJ2-7; 8 nucleotides align to TRBD2. Germline values: CDR1 SGHTA, CDR2 FQGNSA. The CDR3 covers 15 residues. The junction had 10 bases not matched to a gene; V was cut back by 4 bases and J by 5 bases. Here the CDR3 DNA reads TGTGCCAGCAGCTCCCGGCGGGGGGCCAGAGACGAGCAGTACTTC. Translation gives CASSSRRGARDEQYF.

The chain joins TRBV10-3 to TRBJ2-1; 13 bases are a match to TRBD2. The CDR3 covers 17 residues. Germline CDR1 reads ENHRY; CDR2 reads SYGVKD. The V segment lost 2 bases and the J segment 8 bases; nucleotides outside the gene matches: 9. The CDR3 is CAISEPRGTSGNDEQFF. The CDR3 DNA is TGTGCCATCAGTGAGCCCCGCGGGACTAGCGGGAATGATGAGCAGTTCTTC.

The V and J genes are TRBV19 and TRBJ2-5; 7 nucleotides align to TRBD2. Per the germline V gene, CDR1 is LNHDA and CDR2 is SQIVND (reference sequence). J lost 2 bases, V lost 5 bases, and 5 bases had no gene match. The CDR3 is made up of 14 amino acids. CDR3 in amino acids: CASSALAVQETQYF. The CDR3 DNA is TGTGCCAGTAGTGCCCTAGCGGTTCAAGAGACCCAGTACTTC.

With regard to this clone: The same CDR3 arises from other DNA sequences in this sample as well. The rearrangement uses TRBV27 and TRBJ1-2, with D possibly being TRBD1 (5 bases). The CDR3 contains 12 residues. Germline V gives CDR1 MNHEY, CDR2 SMNVEV (reference sequence). V was clipped by 5 bases and J by 5 bases, with 9 bases between them. The CDR3 spells CASSLQGYGYTF. In DNA, the CDR3 is TGTGCCAGCAGTCTCCAGGGATATGGCTACACCTTC.

The chain has TRBV18 and TRBJ2-5, with 8 bases identical to TRBD2. This CDR3 is 14 amino acids long. Germline CDR1 is KGHSH and CDR2 is LQKENI. With 6 bases clipped from V and 4 bases from J, the junction kept 7 bases outside the gene matches. The CDR3 region has the DNA TGTGCCAGCTCCCCCTTGGCGGGGGGAGAGACCCAGTACTTC. Its protein product is CASSPLAGGETQYF.

The CDR3 DNA sequence: TGCGCCAGCAGCTTGGGACTAGCGGGAATCGGAGATGAGCAGTTCTTC. Encoded protein: CASSLGLAGIGDEQFF. The J gene is TRBJ2-1, the V gene TRBV5-1; TRBD2 aligns across 11 bases. CDR1 is SGHRS, CDR2 YFSETQ, per germline. The V and J ends lost 0 bases and 8 bases, in that order; junction bases with no gene match: 7. This CDR3 comprises 16 residues.

The chain couples TRBV9 to TRBJ2-5; TRBD2 is a possible D gene (7 bases). The J call may not be correct, given that the DNA end is closer to TRBJ2-7. The CDR3 has 14 residues. CDR1 and CDR2 (germline): SGDLS, YYNGEE. For the CDR3, the DNA is TGTGCCAGCAGCGAATTAGGGGGGGTCCACGAGCAGTACTTC. Its protein product is CASSELGGVHEQYF.

The chain carries TRBV27 and TRBJ2-1, with 14 bases matching TRBD2. J lost 5 bases, V lost 8 bases, and 14 bases had no gene match. The CDR3 totals 18 residues. Germline CDR1 is MNHEY and CDR2 is SMNVEV (reference sequence). The CDR3 here is CASAGLAGGLRRHNEQFF. The CDR3 coding sequence is TGTGCCAGCGCCGGACTAGCGGGGGGCTTGAGGCGCCACAATGAGCAGTTCTTC.

The rearrangement uses TRBV6-1 and TRBJ2-3; 14 bases match TRBD2. The CDR3 has 17 amino acids. Trimming removed 4 bases from V and 0 bases from J; junction bases left unmatched: 3. Germline CDR1 and CDR2: MNHNS and SASEGT. The CDR3 loop reads CASSGGLAGASTDTQYF. The CDR3 DNA reads as TGTGCCAGCAGTGGGGGACTAGCGGGAGCCAGCACAGATACGCAGTATTTT.

The genes are TRBV15 and TRBJ2-2; the D is unclear. The germline V gene has CDR1 LNHNV and CDR2 YYDKDF (reference sequence). Trimming left V 0 bases short and J 0 bases short, with 5 bases between. This CDR3 is 15 amino acids long. The CDR3 nucleotides read TGTGCCACCAGCAGAGATGCGGCGAACACCGGGGAGCTGTTTTTT. It is translated as CATSRDAANTGELFF.

V gene TRBV27 combines with J gene TRBJ1-6; the match to TRBD1 covers 7 bases. Germline V gives CDR1 MNHEY, CDR2 SMNVEV (reference sequence). This CDR3 has 14 amino acids. The V and J ends lost 0 bases and 10 bases, in that order; junction bases with no gene match: 3. CDR3 amino acids: CASSLSAGGSPLHF. CDR3 DNA: TGTGCCAGCAGTTTATCGGCAGGGGGATCACCCCTCCACTTT.